This is a list of T cell receptor beta chains from one sample in a study of CD8+ T cells in alopecia areata. The assay was immunoSEQ multiplex PCR, and TCRdb's table has in-frame clones only and misses some. The data show a few hundred thousand clones, around three fifths seen once. The starting material was CD4+ T cells sorted from blood, obtained around week 54, from a patient treated with tofacitinib. The receptors originated from a human donor with alopecia areata. Each CDR3 is given with its conserved first and last residue. D genes are given only for firm matches. Size is stated for part of the rows, as once, few or many counts, or as a class when the clone is expanded.

j_call | clone_size | v_call | d_call | cdr3_aa
TRBJ1-1 | - | TRBV25-1 | - | CASNEGEDTEAFF
TRBJ2-7 | few | TRBV19 | - | CASSPRGSHEQYF
TRBJ1-1 | - | TRBV7-9 | - | CASSLPGTLNTEAFF
TRBJ2-3 | few | TRBV5-1 | TRBD1 | CASSRQGPDTQYF
TRBJ2-1 | - | TRBV11-2 | - | CASSSRLSSYNEQFF
TRBJ2-7 | few | TRBV5-1 | - | CASSLDGSPNEQYF
TRBJ1-6 | - | TRBV27 | - | CASTIRNSPLHF
TRBJ2-6 | - | TRBV5-1 | - | CASSLLERSGANVLTF
TRBJ2-1 | - | TRBV4-2 | - | CASSPRGRAYNEQFF
TRBJ2-3 | - | TRBV7-2 | TRBD2 | CASSPIAGESTDTQYF
TRBJ1-1 | - | TRBV29-1 | - | CSVERGEGTEAFF
TRBJ2-2 | - | TRBV2 | - | CASRGTVTGELFF
TRBJ2-3 | few | TRBV29-1 | - | CSVRGADTQYF
TRBJ2-1 | - | TRBV20-1 | - | CSASRLQEQFF
TRBJ1-1 | - | TRBV7-2 | TRBD1 | CASSSRPGTGGTEAFF
TRBJ1-4 | - | TRBV5-1 | - | CASSLEGHARTF
TRBJ2-1 | - | TRBV5-1 | - | CASSLGTVWGSSYNEQFF
TRBJ1-2 | - | TRBV9 | - | CASSPAAGERYGYTF
TRBJ2-5 | - | TRBV5-1 | - | CASSLAGTQYF
TRBJ1-5 | - | TRBV30 | - | CAWSVSGQPQHF
TRBJ1-2 | - | TRBV5-1 | - | CASSSGTARDYGYTF
TRBJ1-6 | - | TRBV29-1 | - | CSVPGLGLSYNSPLHF
TRBJ2-2 | - | TRBV5-1 | - | CASRMNTGELFF
TRBJ1-1 | - | TRBV30 | - | CAWSAVNTEAFF
TRBJ1-2 | - | TRBV5-1 | - | CASSLVLGDYGYTF
TRBJ1-2 | - | TRBV19 | - | CASSIPSLDGNYGYTF
TRBJ1-5 | - | TRBV23-1 | - | CASSHAGSGRGNQPQHF
TRBJ2-7 | - | TRBV5-1 | - | CASSADGFYEQYF
TRBJ2-6 | - | TRBV7-9 | - | CASRELGSGANVLTF
TRBJ1-5 | few | TRBV6-6 | - | CASSYSGRDNQPQHF
TRBJ2-5 | - | TRBV7-2 | TRBD2 | CASSYQRGDQETQYF
TRBJ2-5 | few | TRBV29-1 | TRBD1 | CSVETGEETQYF
TRBJ1-2 | - | TRBV13 | - | CASSSRASYGYTF
TRBJ1-1 | - | TRBV29-1 | - | CSVGVSEAFF
TRBJ2-5 | - | TRBV7-9 | - | CASSFGGPETQYF
TRBJ2-2 | once | TRBV30 | - | CAWSVGGSREKAGELFF
TRBJ2-2 | - | TRBV6-5 | - | CASLGANTGELFF
TRBJ1-2 | - | TRBV30 | - | CAWSVYYPRGEDGYTF
TRBJ1-4 | - | TRBV6-6 | - | CASSPVGDEKLFF
TRBJ1-5 | - | TRBV25-1 | - | CASSEPGHNQPQHF
TRBJ2-5 | - | TRBV7-9 | - | CASSSQDSRRTQYF
TRBJ2-5 | - | TRBV10-3 | TRBD1 | CATRTGGDETQYF
TRBJ2-1 | - | TRBV29-1 | TRBD2 | CSVALAGGHNEQFF
TRBJ2-1 | - | TRBV5-6 | - | CAGHRGGGNEQFF
TRBJ1-2 | - | TRBV4-1 | - | CASSAVGGDYGYTF